This T cell receptor (beta chain) was observed in a study of T cell responses to AZD1222 COVID-19 vaccine. Libraries were prepared by immunoSEQ multiplex PCR; TCRdb keeps only in-frame clonotypes and omits some of them. The sample consists of about 39,000 clones, approximately 88% of them appearing once. The J segment lost 5 bases and the V segment lost 5 bases, leaving 5 bases of the junction unmatched. The CDR3 loop spans 13 amino acids. Germline-derived CDR1 and CDR2 are SGHTA and FQGNSA. General study findings and limits: Among spike-specific TCRs, nearly half reportedly target unmutated variant regions. Two AZD1222 doses significantly raised spike-specific TCR breadth and depth over controls. Just a handful of AZD1222 recipients tested seropositive at baseline.

With regard to this clone: Antigen: not known.

The chain employs TRBV7-2 and TRBJ1-2; 7 bases match TRBD1. Sequenced material: peripheral blood, taken 28 days after the second dose of the MenACWY control vaccine. The receptor was isolated from an adult who received the MenACWY meningococcal vaccine as a control. Here the CDR3 DNA reads TGTGCCAGCAGCCCAAGGGGGCTTTATGGCTACACCTTC. Translating gives CASSPRGLYGYTF. Drawing the rest from reference TRBV7-2 and TRBJ1-2, the complete variable domain is GAGVSQSPSNKVTEKGKDVELRCDPISGHTALYWYRQSLGQGLEFLIYFQGNSAPDKSGLPSDRFSAERTGGSVSTLTIQRTQQEDSAVYLCASSPRGLYGYTFGSGTRLTVV.